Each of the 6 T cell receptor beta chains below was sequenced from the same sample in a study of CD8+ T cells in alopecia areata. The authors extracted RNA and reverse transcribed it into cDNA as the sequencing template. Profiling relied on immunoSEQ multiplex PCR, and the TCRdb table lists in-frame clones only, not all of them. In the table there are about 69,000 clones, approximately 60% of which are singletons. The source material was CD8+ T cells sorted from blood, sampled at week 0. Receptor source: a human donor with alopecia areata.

The CDR3 coding sequence is TGTGCCAGCAGCTGGATGGAGGGGAGCTCCTACAATGAGCAGTTCTTC. It specifies CASSWMEGSSYNEQFF. The chain uses TRBV13 and TRBJ2-1; D might be TRBD2 (6 bases). The CDR3 is made up of 16 amino acids. Germline V gene data show CDR1 as PRHDT and CDR2 as FYEKMQ (reference sequence). V lost 4 bases, J lost 0 bases, and 13 bases lay in between.

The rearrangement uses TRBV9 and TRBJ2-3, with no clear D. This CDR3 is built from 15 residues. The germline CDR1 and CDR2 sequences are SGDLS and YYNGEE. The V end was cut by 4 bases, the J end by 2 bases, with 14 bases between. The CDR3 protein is CASSYVQNPTDTQYF. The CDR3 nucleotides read TGTGCCAGCAGCTATGTGCAAAACCCCACAGATACGCAGTATTTT.

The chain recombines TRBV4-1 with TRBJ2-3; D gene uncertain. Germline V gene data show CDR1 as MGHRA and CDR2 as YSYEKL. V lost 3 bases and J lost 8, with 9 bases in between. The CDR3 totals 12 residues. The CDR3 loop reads CASSQSLGTQYF. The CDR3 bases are TGCGCCAGCAGCCAGAGTTTGGGTACGCAGTATTTT.

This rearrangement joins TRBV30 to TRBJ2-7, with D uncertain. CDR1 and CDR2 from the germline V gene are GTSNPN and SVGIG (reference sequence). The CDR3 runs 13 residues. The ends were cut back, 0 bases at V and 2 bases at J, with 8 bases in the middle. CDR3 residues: CAWSVDGPYEQYF. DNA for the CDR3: TGTGCCTGGAGTGTAGACGGTCCCTACGAGCAGTACTTC.

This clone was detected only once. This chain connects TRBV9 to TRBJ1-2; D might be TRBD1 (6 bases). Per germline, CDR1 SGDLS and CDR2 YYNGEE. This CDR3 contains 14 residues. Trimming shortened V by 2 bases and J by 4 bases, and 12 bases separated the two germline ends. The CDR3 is CASSVAGAIYGYTF. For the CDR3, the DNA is TGTGCCAGCAGCGTGGCGGGGGCCATCTATGGCTACACCTTC.

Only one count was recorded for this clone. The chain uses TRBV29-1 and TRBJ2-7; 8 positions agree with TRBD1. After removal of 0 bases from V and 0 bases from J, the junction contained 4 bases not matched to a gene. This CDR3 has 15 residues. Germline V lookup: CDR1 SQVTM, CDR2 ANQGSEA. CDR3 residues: CSVEEDRESSYEQYF. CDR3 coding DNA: TGCAGCGTTGAAGAGGACAGGGAGAGCTCCTACGAGCAGTACTTC.